The source of this T cell receptor beta chain is a study of blood T cell repertoires in COVID-19. Overall study context: The samples span acute and convalescent COVID-19 from the United States, Italy and Spain. PBMCs, B-cell-depleted T cells, or T cells were the source of the cDNA or gDNA that made up the material.

In the original analysis: It was from reference gene primer amplification that nucleated cell counts were estimated. Only in-frame clones appear in the TCRdb table, and some are missing; sequencing was by immunoSEQ multiplex PCR. V, J and clone size reflect that table, while D and trimming were determined from the DNA. The sample contains about 88,000 clones, 85% to 95% of which appear only once. With respect to this clone: Distinct nucleotide sequences in the sample also encode this CDR3.

Material for sequencing was peripheral blood. The receptor's source is a man in his sixties with acute or convalescent COVID-19.

The CDR3 spells CASSVGQGREKLFF. CDR3 bases: TGTGCCAGCAGCGTCGGACAGGGTAGAGAAAAACTGTTTTTT. This rearrangement joins TRBV9 to TRBJ1-4; TRBD1 matches at 8 bases. The CDR3 runs to 14 residues. In germline, CDR1 is SGDLS, CDR2 YYNGEE. With V trimmed by 2 bases and J by 8 bases, 5 bases remained unmatched.